A single count supports the clone carrying this T cell receptor (beta chain). Methods used by the authors: Researchers report that nucleated cell counts were estimated from reference gene primer amplification. Only in-frame clones appear in the TCRdb table, and some are missing; sequencing was by immunoSEQ multiplex PCR. The V and J calls and clone size are taken from that table; D and trimming were inferred from the DNA. The table includes tens of thousands of clones, around 90% detected once. This sample stems from a study of blood T cell repertoires in COVID-19. At the level of the study: Some COVID-19 samples were acute and others convalescent; all came from the United States, Italy and Spain. T cells, B-cell-depleted T cells, or PBMCs supplied cDNA or gDNA.

V dropped 2 bases and J dropped 2 bases, with 11 bases sitting between them. From germline, CDR1 is SGDLS and CDR2 YYNGEE. The CDR3 is made up of 14 amino acids. The sample taken for sequencing was peripheral blood. This rearrangement joins TRBV9 to TRBJ2-7; D perhaps matches TRBD1 (6 bases). The clonotype originates from a human donor in a cohort sampled during active COVID-19. The DNA of the CDR3 is TGTGCCAGCAGCGTGGGGGCACCGACCTACGAGCAGTACTTC. Amino acids: CASSVGAPTYEQYF.